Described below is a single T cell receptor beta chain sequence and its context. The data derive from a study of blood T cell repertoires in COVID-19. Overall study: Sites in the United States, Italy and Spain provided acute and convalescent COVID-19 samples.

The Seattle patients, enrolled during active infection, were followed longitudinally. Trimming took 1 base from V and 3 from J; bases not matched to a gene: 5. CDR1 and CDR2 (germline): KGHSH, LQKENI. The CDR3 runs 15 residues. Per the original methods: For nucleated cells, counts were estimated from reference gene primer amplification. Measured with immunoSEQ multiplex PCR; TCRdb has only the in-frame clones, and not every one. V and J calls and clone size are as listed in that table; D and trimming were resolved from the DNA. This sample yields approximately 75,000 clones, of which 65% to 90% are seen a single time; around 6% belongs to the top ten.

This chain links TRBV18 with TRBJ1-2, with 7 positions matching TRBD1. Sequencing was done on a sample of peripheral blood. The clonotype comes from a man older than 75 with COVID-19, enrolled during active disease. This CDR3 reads CASSPQTGEDYGYTF. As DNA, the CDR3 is TGTGCCAGCTCACCACAAACAGGGGAGGACTATGGCTACACCTTC.